The 25 T cell receptor beta chains below come from one sample, sequenced in a study of blood T cell repertoires in COVID-19 (dated by TCRdb to the early 2020s). The receptor library was made with the immunoSEQ multiplex PCR assay. TCRdb's version of the immuneACCESS table is confined to in-frame rearrangements and falls short of the full clone set. An unresolved V gene accounts for under half of the shortfall where checked; the remainder is of unknown origin. The sample table lists roughly 140,000 clones, 80% to 90% of them with a count of one. Roughly 11% of the sample comes from the top ten. Specimen: peripheral blood. The source of these receptors is a woman of 80 years or more with acute or convalescent COVID-19.

This rearrangement joins TRBV12-3 or TRBV12-4 to TRBJ2-5; D ambiguous. V lost 3 bases and J lost 1, with 3 bases in between. The CDR3 totals 12 residues. DNA of the CDR3: TGTGCCAGCAGTTTTATCCAAGAGACCCAGTACTTC. Its translation is CASSFIQETQYF.

This chain uses TRBV5-1 with TRBJ2-7, with D maybe TRBD1 (6 bases). Trimming left V 1 base short and J 2 bases short, with 10 bases between. Germline CDR1 reads SGHRS; CDR2 reads YFSETQ. The CDR3 loop spans 14 amino acids. CDR3 sequence: CASSLNAGAYEQYF. The CDR3 nucleotides read TGCGCCAGCAGCTTGAATGCAGGGGCCTACGAGCAGTACTTC.

The V gene is TRBV18, the J gene TRBJ1-4; 7 nucleotides align to TRBD1. The V gene's germline CDR1 is KGHSH and CDR2 LQKENI. The CDR3 loop spans 14 amino acids. V dropped 2 bases and J dropped 8; count of bases not matched to a gene: 5. The CDR3 loop is CASSPWDSGEKLFF. CDR3 DNA sequence: TGTGCCAGCTCACCATGGGACAGTGGGGAAAAACTGTTTTTT.

The CDR3 loop reads CASSVTSGGAGEQFF. CDR3 nucleotide sequence: TGTGCCAGCAGTGTCACTAGCGGGGGGGCCGGTGAGCAGTTCTTC. This sequence joins TRBV28 and TRBJ2-1; 13 nucleotides match TRBD2. V shed 5 bases, J shed 9 bases, and the junction held 7 bases outside the gene matches. In germline, CDR1 is MDHEN, CDR2 SYDVKM. This CDR3 comprises 15 residues.

This clone has only one observation. For the CDR3, the DNA is TGTGCCAGCAGCCCCCGGACAGGGAGGGGCTACACCTTC. Its translation: CASSPRTGRGYTF. This rearrangement joins TRBV7-9 to TRBJ1-2, with TRBD1 matching over 8 bases. V lost 5 bases to trimming and J lost 8 bases; unmatched junction nucleotides: 7. Germline loops: CDR1 SEHNR, CDR2 FQNEAQ (reference sequence). The CDR3 contains 13 residues.

The CDR3 region is CASTSAQGNTEAFF. The CDR3 DNA sequence: TGTGCCAGCACCTCCGCCCAGGGTAACACTGAAGCTTTCTTT. The V call is TRBV28, the J call TRBJ1-1; possible D gene TRBD1, 5 bases. V gave up 7 bases and J gave up 2 bases, with 14 bases separating them. CDR1 is MDHEN, CDR2 SYDVKM, per germline. This CDR3 comprises 14 residues.

The chain joins TRBV20-1 to TRBJ2-7; D uncertain. The V gene's germline CDR1 is DFQATT and CDR2 SNEGSKA (reference sequence). The V gene lost 3 bases and the J gene lost 9 bases, with 12 bases spanning the gap. The CDR3 covers 11 residues. The CDR3 reads CSASEESMQYF. The CDR3 DNA sequence: TGCAGTGCTAGTGAGGAGTCGATGCAGTACTTC.

CDR3 in amino acids: CASSPTPTTDIGYTF. The CDR3 coding sequence is TGTGCCAGCAGCCCCACCCCCACCACGGACATTGGCTACACCTTC. The chain combines TRBV9 with TRBJ1-2, with D possibly matching TRBD1 (5 bases). CDR1 is SGDLS, CDR2 YYNGEE, per germline. V was pared by 4 bases and J by 7 bases, with 20 bases between. The CDR3 consists of 15 residues.

V gene TRBV3-1 (or the pseudogene TRBV3-2) combines with J gene TRBJ1-2; unclear D gene. Trimming left V 1 base short and J 5 bases short, with 8 bases between. CDR3 length: 13 residues. Looked up from germline, CDR1 is LGHDT and CDR2 is YNNKEL (reference sequence). The DNA for the CDR3 is TGTGCCAGCAGCCAAGTCCGCGGTTATGGCTACACCTTC. Translating gives CASSQVRGYGYTF.

This rearrangement joins TRBV12-5 to TRBJ2-3; 11 nucleotides line up with TRBD2. The CDR3 has 16 amino acids. The germline gives CDR1 LGHNT, CDR2 FRNRAP. The junction had 2 bases not matched to a gene; V was cut back by 3 bases and J by 0 bases. CDR3 bases: TGTGCTAGTGGTTTCGGACTAGCGGGTAGCACAGATACGCAGTATTTT. This translates into CASGFGLAGSTDTQYF.

The chain recombines TRBV6-5 with TRBJ2-7, with D possibly being TRBD2 (5 bases). Germline loops: CDR1 MNHEY, CDR2 SVGAGI. The CDR3 is 13 residues long. V was trimmed by 11 bases and J by 5 bases, leaving 19 bases between them. CDR3 sequence reads: CAAHPRGRDEQYF. The CDR3 region has the DNA TGTGCCGCTCACCCCCGAGGGCGGGACGAGCAGTACTTC.

This clone has a single count. The chain uses TRBV7-2 and TRBJ1-4; the D gene is possibly TRBD1 (5 bases). This CDR3 has 15 residues. The V and J ends lost 5 bases and 0 bases respectively, with 10 bases between them. Germline loops: CDR1 SGHTA, CDR2 FQGNSA. The chain's CDR3 is CASSTQGTTNEKLFF. Here the CDR3 DNA reads TGTGCCAGCAGCACCCAGGGTACAACTAATGAAAAACTGTTTTTT.

The chain uses TRBV3-1 (or the pseudogene TRBV3-2) and TRBJ2-7, with TRBD1 identical over 7 bases. J gave up 9 bases and V 4 bases, and 15 bases lay outside the gene matches. CDR1 is LGHDT and CDR2 is YNNKEL in the germline V gene (reference sequence). This CDR3 spans 15 amino acids. CDR3 protein: CASSRTTGLVDVQYF. The CDR3 DNA is TGTGCCAGCAGCCGCACGACAGGGTTAGTCGATGTGCAGTACTTC.

V and J are TRBV3-1 (or the pseudogene TRBV3-2) and TRBJ2-2; D gene unclear. V was pared by 3 bases and J by 6 bases, with 5 bases between. Germline CDR1 reads LGHDT; CDR2 reads YNNKEL (reference sequence). This CDR3 contains 12 residues. In DNA, the CDR3 is TGTGCCAGCAGCCAGAGATCCGGGGAGCTGTTTTTT. Encoded protein: CASSQRSGELFF.

This chain links TRBV29-1 with TRBJ1-2; possibly TRBD1 for D (5 bases). The ends were cut back, 7 bases at V and 5 bases at J, with 23 bases in the middle. CDR3 length: 15 amino acids. CDR1 is SQVTM, CDR2 ANQGSEA, per germline. This CDR3 is CSALVSGIGGYGYTF. CDR3 sequence (DNA): TGCAGCGCTCTCGTGTCAGGGATTGGGGGGTATGGCTACACCTTC.

The chain employs TRBV7-3 and TRBJ2-1, with D tentatively TRBD2 (6 bases). The CDR3 spans 15 residues. V lost 1 base and J lost 5, with 12 bases in between. CDR1 is SGHTA and CDR2 is FQGTGA in the germline V gene. For the CDR3, the DNA is TGTGCCAGCAGCTTAAGCGGGACGGAGAACAATGAGCAGTTCTTC. Amino acid sequence: CASSLSGTENNEQFF.

The chain joins TRBV6-2 or TRBV6-3 to TRBJ1-4; D call uncertain. Trimming took 7 bases from V and 10 from J, leaving 13 bases between them. In germline, CDR1 is MNHEY, CDR2 SVGEGT. The CDR3 contains 12 residues. CDR3 residues: CASNPRGGKLFF. In DNA form, the CDR3 reads TGTGCCAGCAACCCACGTGGAGGAAAACTGTTTTTT.

The rearrangement links TRBV6-1 to TRBJ2-5; 8 bases map to TRBD2. The CDR3 is 17 residues long. The germline gives CDR1 MNHNS, CDR2 SASEGT. The J segment lost 4 bases and the V segment lost 2 bases, leaving 12 bases of the junction unmatched. The CDR3 DNA follows: TGTGCCAGCAGTGAAATGGCGGGGGGCGCCCCTGGAGAGACCCAGTACTTC. Protein: CASSEMAGGAPGETQYF.

This chain connects TRBV7-2 to TRBJ2-2; D call uncertain. The germline gives CDR1 SGHTA, CDR2 FQGNSA. This CDR3 region has 17 residues. Trimming removed 5 bases from V and 5 bases from J, with 21 bases in between. The CDR3 sequence is CASSPGPPFADTGELFF. The CDR3 bases are TGTGCCAGCAGCCCCGGTCCCCCTTTTGCTGATACCGGGGAGCTGTTTTTT.

This chain links TRBV18 with TRBJ2-1, with TRBD2 identical over 9 bases. From germline, CDR1 is KGHSH and CDR2 LQKENI. The CDR3 is made up of 17 amino acids. V was clipped by 0 bases and J by 3 bases; unmatched bases: 6. The DNA for the CDR3 is TGTGCCAGCTCACCACCGATAGGGACTAGCAACTACAATGAGCAGTTCTTC. It yields the protein CASSPPIGTSNYNEQFF.

J is TRBJ2-7 and V is TRBV11-2; a possible D gene is TRBD2 (6 bases). CDR1 and CDR2 (germline): SGHAT, FQNNGV. Trimming left V 2 bases short and J 0 bases short, with 8 bases between. The CDR3 has 14 amino acids. The CDR3 DNA reads as TGTGCCAGCAGCTTACGGGGGTTCTCCTACGAGCAGTACTTC. This sequence encodes CASSLRGFSYEQYF.

This chain links TRBV18 with TRBJ2-5, with D possibly matching TRBD1 (5 bases). The V end was cut by 4 bases, the J end by 4 bases, with 13 bases between. The CDR3 contains 14 residues. CDR1 is KGHSH and CDR2 is LQKENI in the germline V gene. The CDR3 sequence is CASSRAGLGETQYF. For the CDR3, the DNA is TGTGCCAGCTCACGAGCAGGGCTTGGAGAGACCCAGTACTTC.

This chain uses TRBV28 with TRBJ1-4; 7 bases agree with TRBD1. J gave up 0 bases and V 1 base, and 11 bases lay outside the gene matches. Germline lookup yields CDR1 MDHEN and CDR2 SYDVKM. CDR3 length: 19 residues. CDR3 sequence (DNA): TGTGCCAGCAGTTTATTGGGCTGGCTTAGGGGGCCAACTAATGAAAAACTGTTTTTT. Translating it yields CASSLLGWLRGPTNEKLFF.

This clone was found once. The chain has TRBV6-2 or TRBV6-3 and TRBJ2-7, with 7 bases aligning to TRBD1. Germline CDR1 is MNHEY and CDR2 is SVGEGT. V was pared by 2 bases and J by 3 bases, with 4 bases of the junction left unmatched. The CDR3 loop spans 14 amino acids. CDR3: CASSYGQGVYEQYF. DNA of the CDR3: TGTGCCAGCAGTTACGGGCAGGGGGTCTACGAGCAGTACTTC.

The V and J genes are TRBV14 and TRBJ2-3, with D perhaps matching TRBD1 (5 bases). Between the trimmed V and J ends, which lost 5 bases and 4 bases, there was a span of 16 bases. The CDR3 totals 15 residues. Germline V gene sequence: CDR1 SGHDN, CDR2 FVKESK. DNA for the CDR3: TGTGCCAGCAGCTGGAGCGACACAGGTGCAGATACGCAGTATTTT. It specifies CASSWSDTGADTQYF.